These 11 T cell receptor beta chains came from one sample sequenced in a study of T cells in Graves' hyperthyroidism and ophthalmopathy. Authors of the study amplified TCR beta CDR3 regions from RNA transcripts. A first-round RT-PCR of the TCR CDR3 used the HTBI primer set. TCRdb redid the calling of the multiplex PCR reads with MiXCR, one entry per CDR3 protein. In the table there are about 270,000 distinct CDR3 sequences, about 25% of which are singletons. The sample was blood. All receptors derive from a man between 40 and 49 years old with Graves' hyperthyroidism that later progressed to Graves' ophthalmopathy.

The rearrangement uses TRBV6-5 and TRBJ1-3; the D is unclear. The CDR3 is made up of 15 amino acids. Germline V gene sequence: CDR1 MNHEY, CDR2 SVGAGI. Trimming pared 2 bases from V and 2 bases from J, leaving 10 bases between. For the CDR3, the DNA is TGTGCCAGCAGTTACGAGGCCCTCCCTGGAAACACCATATATTTT. Protein product: CASSYEALPGNTIYF.

The chain employs TRBV20-1 and TRBJ2-7; TRBD1 aligns across 10 bases. Per germline, CDR1 DFQATT and CDR2 SNEGSKA (reference sequence). After removal of 5 bases from V and 4 bases from J, the junction contained 8 bases not matched to a gene. This CDR3 has 14 residues. In DNA, the CDR3 is TGCAGTGCTGGGACAGGGGCCGTTGGATACGAGCAGTACTTC. This gives the protein CSAGTGAVGYEQYF.

This clonotype was seen many times. The rearrangement joins TRBV6-1 to TRBJ2-7, with 8 bases fitting TRBD1. The junction had 6 bases not matched to a gene; V was cut back by 8 bases and J by 3 bases. Germline V lookup: CDR1 MNHNS, CDR2 SASEGT. The length of the CDR3 is 13 residues. CDR3 amino acids: CASATDRGYEQYF. CDR3 coding DNA: TGTGCCAGCGCCACCGACAGGGGCTACGAGCAGTACTTC.

This clonotype was seen more than once but under ten times. V gene TRBV12-3 or TRBV12-4 combines with J gene TRBJ1-5; D is unresolved. The CDR3 is made up of 15 amino acids. The V gene lost 3 bases and the J gene lost 2 bases, with 11 bases spanning the gap. In DNA form, the CDR3 reads TGTGCCAGCAGTTTTTCCTATTACGGCAATCAGCCCCAGCATTTT. Amino acids: CASSFSYYGNQPQHF.

This clonotype was counted at least ten times. The J gene is TRBJ1-2, the V gene TRBV5-1, with TRBD1 matching over 8 bases. J gave up 8 bases and V 5 bases, and 11 bases lay outside the gene matches. CDR1 is SGHRS, CDR2 YFSETQ, per germline. The CDR3 has 14 residues. The CDR3 loop is CASRPAGGTGGYTF. As DNA, the CDR3 is TGCGCCAGCAGACCGGCCGGGGGGACAGGAGGCTACACCTTC.

This clonotype was counted at least ten times. The J gene is TRBJ1-2, the V gene TRBV20-1; D is ambiguous. There are 12 residues in the CDR3. Germline-derived CDR1 and CDR2 are DFQATT and SNEGSKA (reference sequence). This CDR3 is CRTGGIRYGYTF. CDR3 sequence (DNA): TGCAGGACCGGAGGAATCCGCTATGGCTACACCTTC.

Ten or more counts support this clonotype. This chain links TRBV24-1 with TRBJ2-5; D is ambiguous. The CDR3 length is 13 residues. Trimming pared 3 bases from V and 4 bases from J, leaving 8 bases between. Looked up from germline, CDR1 is KGHDR and CDR2 is SFDVKD. The CDR3 here is CATSDPALETQYF. The CDR3 DNA reads as TGTGCCACCAGTGATCCGGCCCTAGAGACCCAGTACTTC.

In this sample, this clonotype turned up a few times. The chain employs TRBV11-2 and TRBJ2-7; TRBD2 agrees at 12 bases. CDR1 SGHAT and CDR2 FQNNGV come from the germline V gene. V gave up 5 bases and J gave up 7 bases; unmatched junction bases: 6. This CDR3 is built from 14 residues. CDR3 bases: TGTGCCAGCAGCCCAAGACTAGCGGGAGATGAGCAGTACTTC. Translated, it gives CASSPRLAGDEQYF.

This clonotype has ten or more counts. This chain connects TRBV9 to TRBJ2-2, with TRBD2 matching over 9 bases. CDR3 length: 17 amino acids. Germline CDR1 SGDLS, CDR2 YYNGEE. Losses at the gene ends were 3 bases for V and 5 bases for J; bases not matched to a gene: 11. Written as DNA, the CDR3 is TGTGCCAGCAGCGAGTCTATCGGACTAGCGTCAACCGGGGAGCTGTTTTTT. Translated, it gives CASSESIGLASTGELFF.

The V and J genes are TRBV15 and TRBJ2-7, with D possibly being TRBD2 (6 bases). The V end lost 0 bases, the J end lost 3 bases, and 18 bases lay between the germline ends. CDR1 and CDR2 from the germline V gene are LNHNV and YYDKDF (reference sequence). CDR3 length equals 17 residues. CDR3 region: CATSRDPRLEWGYEQYF. The CDR3 DNA sequence: TGTGCCACCAGCAGAGATCCACGACTAGAGTGGGGCTACGAGCAGTACTTC.

This sequence joins TRBV11-2 and TRBJ2-1; tentatively, D is TRBD2 (5 bases). Per the germline V gene, CDR1 is SGHAT and CDR2 is FQNNGV. This CDR3 is built from 13 residues. V lost 8 bases to trimming and J lost 2 bases, with 10 bases between them. CDR3 nucleotides: TGTGCCAGCTTGGGAGCCCCCTACAATGAGCAGTTCTTC. Residues: CASLGAPYNEQFF.